This note documents a single TCR beta chain sequence. Its antigen is as yet unknown. This entry belongs to a study of blood T cells in healthy people across ages. Study conclusions and caveats: Diversity figures derived from one million T cells were judged to underestimate the true value.

V dropped 4 bases and J dropped 0 bases, with 13 bases sitting between them. This CDR3 has 16 amino acids. In germline, CDR1 is LGHDT, CDR2 YNNKEL (reference sequence). With a J-beta primer mix and a sample-barcoded 5' primer, a second PCR ran about 7 to 11 cycles. TCRdb processed the 5' RACE reads anew with MiXCR; each CDR3 protein has one entry. The sample yields 700,000 or so distinct CDR3 sequences, about 24% seen once. The rearrangement joins TRBV3-1 to TRBJ2-1; D could derive from TRBD1 or TRBD2 (5 bases each). Sequenced input: blood. The sequence derives from a man aged 65 to 79 in good health. In DNA form, the CDR3 reads TGTGCCAGCAGCCTACCCGGGGCTTTCTCCTACAATGAGCAGTTCTTC. Encoded protein: CASSLPGAFSYNEQFF.